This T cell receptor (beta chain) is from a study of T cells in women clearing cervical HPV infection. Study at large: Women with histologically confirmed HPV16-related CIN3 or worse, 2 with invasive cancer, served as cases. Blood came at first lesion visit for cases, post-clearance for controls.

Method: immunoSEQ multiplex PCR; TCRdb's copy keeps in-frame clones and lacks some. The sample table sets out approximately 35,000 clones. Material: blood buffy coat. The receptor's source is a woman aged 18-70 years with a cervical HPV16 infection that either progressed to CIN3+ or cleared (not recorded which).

This CDR3 reads CASSLGFGNTGELFF. The sequenced part of the CDR3 DNA is TGTGCCAGCAGCTTAGGATTCGGGAACACCGGGGAG. The V call is TRBV11-2, the J call TRBJ2-2; D is unclear. The missing CDR3 end, 3 residues past where the read stops, is filled in from the germline J gene. This CDR3 is 15 amino acids long. Germline values: CDR1 SGHAT, CDR2 FQNNGV. Between the trimmed V and J ends, which lost 1 base and 1 base, there was a span of 7 bases.